A selection of T cell receptor beta chains follows, all from one sample in a study of T cell repertoires in aging, cancer and after chemotherapy. Each CDR3 protein gets one entry after TCRdb re-called the multiplex PCR reads with MiXCR. The sample holds over 4,000 distinct CDR3 sequences, roughly 24% seen once. The sequenced sample consisted of blood. The source of these receptors is a human donor in good health. The CDR3 runs from the conserved cysteine through the conserved F or W. D genes are given only for firm matches. Size is stated for part of the rows, as once, few or many counts, or as a class when the clone is expanded.

v_call	clone_size	j_call	d_call	cdr3_aa	cdr3_nt
TRBV14	few	TRBJ1-4	TRBD1	CASSQVGQATNEKLFF	TGTGCCAGCAGCCAAGTCGGACAGGCAACTAATGAAAAACTGTTTTTT
TRBV19	medium-sized	TRBJ2-7	.	CASSIAASDSYEQYF	TGTGCCAGTAGTATTGCGGCTAGCGACTCCTACGAGCAGTACTTC
TRBV27	medium-sized	TRBJ1-6	.	CASSPLPAVSYNSPLHF	TGTGCCAGCAGCCCCCTCCCGGCGGTCTCCTATAATTCACCCCTCCACTTT
TRBV6-5	.	TRBJ2-3	TRBD2	CASSPRRLAGWDTQYF	TGTGCCAGCAGCCCCCGGCGGCTAGCGGGATGGGATACGCAGTATTTT
TRBV6-6	medium-sized	TRBJ2-1	TRBD1	CASSYPDRPNEQFF	TGTGCCAGCAGTTACCCGGACAGGCCCAATGAGCAGTTCTTC
TRBV4-3	.	TRBJ2-2	.	CASSQEYRDGELFF	TGCGCCAGCAGCCAAGAGTACCGGGACGGGGAGCTGTTTTTT
TRBV11-1	few	TRBJ1-3	.	CASSFQTGANSGNTIYF	TGTGCCAGCAGCTTCCAGACAGGCGCCAACTCTGGAAACACCATATATTTT
TRBV7-3	.	TRBJ2-3	TRBD2	CASSLGPRTSGSGTQYF	TGTGCCAGCAGCTTGGGGCCCCGGACTAGCGGGAGCGGTACGCAGTATTTT
TRBV7-9	.	TRBJ2-1	.	CASSRESSYNEQFF	TGTGCCAGCTCACGGGAGTCCTCCTACAATGAGCAGTTCTTC
TRBV30	medium-sized	TRBJ2-2	.	CAWGGRTGELFF	TGTGCCTGGGGAGGCCGCACCGGGGAGCTGTTTTTT
TRBV6-5	.	TRBJ2-6	.	CASSTLQWRERFRSGANVLTF	TGTGCCAGCAGTACCCTCCAGTGGAGGGAAAGATTTCGGTCTGGGGCCAACGTCCTGACTTTC
TRBV5-4	.	TRBJ1-1	TRBD1	CASSSGTGGFGVSDTEAFF	TGTGCCAGCAGCTCCGGGACAGGGGGCTTTGGGGTGTCGGACACTGAAGCTTTCTTT
TRBV27	few	TRBJ2-7	.	CASSPPGILDEQYF	TGTGCCAGCAGTCCCCCCGGGATTCTCGACGAGCAGTACTTC
TRBV19	medium-sized	TRBJ2-1	.	CASSIAGGLGEQFF	TGTGCCAGTAGTATAGCTGGCGGTCTCGGCGAGCAGTTCTTC
TRBV14	medium-sized	TRBJ2-2	.	CASSQVRGLGTGELFF	TGTGCCAGCAGCCAAGTGCGGGGCCTCGGAACCGGGGAGCTGTTTTTT
TRBV11-2	few	TRBJ2-1	TRBD2	CASSLETSGWSYNEQFF	TGTGCCAGCAGCTTAGAAACTAGCGGGTGGTCCTACAATGAGCAGTTCTTC
TRBV6-5	.	TRBJ2-1	.	CASSLNRFQGRGGYNEQFF	TGTGCCAGCAGCCTAAACCGCTTCCAGGGACGAGGGGGCTACAATGAGCAGTTCTTC
TRBV6-5	medium-sized	TRBJ2-1	.	CASSYARTGYNEQFF	TGTGCCAGCAGTTACGCGAGAACAGGGTACAATGAGCAGTTCTTC
TRBV5-6	medium-sized	TRBJ1-6	TRBD1	CASSPGQRFSPLHF	TGTGCCAGCAGCCCGGGACAGAGGTTTTCACCCCTCCACTTT
TRBV6-2/TRBV6-3	medium-sized	TRBJ1-2	.	CASSYTGTSYGYTF	TGTGCCAGCAGTTACACGGGGACAAGCTATGGCTACACCTTC
TRBV12-3/TRBV12-4	.	TRBJ2-7	.	CASSPSMGFNEQYF	TGTGCCAGCAGCCCTTCAATGGGGTTCAACGAGCAGTACTTC
TRBV6-5	medium-sized	TRBJ1-1	.	CASSYPTGEAFF	TGTGCCAGCAGTTACCCGACGGGCGAAGCTTTCTTT
TRBV27	medium-sized	TRBJ1-2	.	CASSLTRVGNYGYTF	TGTGCCAGCAGTTTGACGAGGGTTGGCAACTATGGCTACACCTTC
TRBV7-9	few	TRBJ1-2	TRBD1	CASSRDSHRIGGYTF	TGTGCCAGCAGCCGGGACAGCCATCGTATAGGAGGCTACACCTTC
TRBV12-3/TRBV12-4	.	TRBJ2-1	.	CASSHEGYSEQFF	TGTGCCAGCAGCCATGAAGGGTACAGTGAGCAGTTCTTC
TRBV6-5	medium-sized	TRBJ2-7	.	CASLGGRTYEQYF	TGTGCCAGCCTCGGAGGGCGAACCTACGAGCAGTACTTC